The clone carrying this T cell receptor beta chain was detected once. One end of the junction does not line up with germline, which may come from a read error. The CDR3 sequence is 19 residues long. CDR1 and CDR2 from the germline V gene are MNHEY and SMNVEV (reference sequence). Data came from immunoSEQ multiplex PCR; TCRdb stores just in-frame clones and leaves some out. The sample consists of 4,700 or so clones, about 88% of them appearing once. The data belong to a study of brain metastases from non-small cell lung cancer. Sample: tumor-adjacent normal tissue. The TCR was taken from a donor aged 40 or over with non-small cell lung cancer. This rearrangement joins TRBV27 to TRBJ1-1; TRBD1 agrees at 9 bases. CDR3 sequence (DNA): TGTGCCAGCGGTTTACCGATTTGGAGGGACAGGGTCTGGGACACTGAAGCTTTCTTT. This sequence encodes CASGLPIWRDRVWDTEAFF.